This note documents a single TCR beta chain sequence. The record originates from a study of blood T cell repertoires in COVID-19. Whole-study context: Samples taken during acute and convalescent COVID-19 were collected in the United States, Italy and Spain. The analysed material was cDNA or gDNA that came from T cells, B-cell-depleted T cells, or PBMCs.

Per the original methods: Using reference gene primer amplification, nucleated cell counts were estimated. Profiled with immunoSEQ multiplex PCR; TCRdb holds only in-frame clones, not every one. V, J and clone size were drawn from that table, and D and trimming were deduced from the DNA. The sample has over 100,000 clones; about nine tenths are singletons. V dropped 7 bases and J dropped 4; count of bases not matched to a gene: 3. Germline loops: CDR1 LGHDT, CDR2 YNNKEL (reference sequence). The CDR3 is made up of 15 amino acids. This chain uses TRBV3-1 (or the pseudogene TRBV3-2) with TRBJ2-2, with TRBD2 matching over 13 bases. Specimen: peripheral blood. This receptor was identified in a man aged 35 to 55 with acute or convalescent COVID-19. CDR3 bases: TGTGCCAGCACCCGACTAGCGGGAGGCACCGGGGAGCTGTTTTTT. Its translation: CASTRLAGGTGELFF.